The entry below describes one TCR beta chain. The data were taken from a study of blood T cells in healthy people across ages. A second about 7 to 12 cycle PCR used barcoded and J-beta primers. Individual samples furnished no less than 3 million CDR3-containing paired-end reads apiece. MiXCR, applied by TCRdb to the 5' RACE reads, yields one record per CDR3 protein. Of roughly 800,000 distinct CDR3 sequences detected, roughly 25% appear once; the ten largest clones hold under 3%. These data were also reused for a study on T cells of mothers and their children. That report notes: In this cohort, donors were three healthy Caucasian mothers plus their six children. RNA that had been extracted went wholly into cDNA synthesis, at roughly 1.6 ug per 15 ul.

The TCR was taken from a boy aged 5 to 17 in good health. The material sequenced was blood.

The CDR3: CASRGGAYEQYF. For the CDR3, the DNA is TGTGCCTCCAGAGGAGGGGCCTACGAGCAGTACTTC. The chain has TRBV7-2 and TRBJ2-1; tentative D call: TRBD2 (6 bases). With the DNA end fitting TRBJ2-7 better, the J assignment may be wrong. This CDR3 region has 12 residues. Germline CDR1 SGHTA, CDR2 FQGNSA.